Detailed here is one T cell receptor beta chain. Its antigen is unidentified. This sample is part of a study of cytomegalovirus exposure and HLA in healthy donors. General study findings and limits: It was confirmed in vitro that three of the CMV-associated chains were specific for CMV antigens.

PCR was performed using 60 Vbeta and 13 Jbeta primers. Using immunoSEQ multiplex PCR, the repertoire was profiled, and TCRdb retains in-frame clones only, with some absent. The sample has some 84,000 clones, under 80% seen once. The CDR3 loop spans 14 amino acids. In germline, CDR1 is MRHNA, CDR2 SNTAGT. Trimming left V 5 bases short and J 7 bases short, with 15 bases between. The chain links TRBV6-4 to TRBJ1-5; D call uncertain. Sequences were obtained from PBMCs. The receptor was derived from a boy aged 5-17 years in good health and CMV-seronegative. The CDR3 reads CASSPSSGGQPQHF. The CDR3 DNA is TGTGCCAGCAGTCCAAGTTCTGGCGGGCAGCCCCAGCATTTT.